This is a list of T cell receptor beta chains from one sample in a study of blood T cell repertoires in COVID-19. Libraries were prepared by immunoSEQ multiplex PCR; TCRdb keeps only in-frame clonotypes and omits some of them. This sample has some 33,000 clones, with roughly 90% found just once. Sequenced: peripheral blood. These receptors originate from a man between 60 and 75 years old with acute or convalescent COVID-19. Each CDR3 is given with its conserved first and last residue. Fields, in order: J gene, V gene, D gene, clone size, CDR3 DNA, CDR3 protein. D genes are given only for firm matches. Some rows have no size entry. The others give once, few or many, or a class for an expanded clone.

j_call: TRBJ2-2; v_call: TRBV4-3; d_call: -; clone_size: -; cdr3_nt: TGCGCCAGCAGCCATCTTCAGGGGGGTCCCGGGGAGCTGTTTTTT; cdr3_aa: CASSHLQGGPGELFF
j_call: TRBJ2-2; v_call: TRBV10-2; d_call: -; clone_size: -; cdr3_nt: TGCGCCAGCAGTGAGTCAGGAGGAAGTTCGAACACCGGGGAGCTGTTTTTT; cdr3_aa: CASSESGGSSNTGELFF
j_call: TRBJ2-3; v_call: TRBV5-1; d_call: TRBD2; clone_size: -; cdr3_nt: TGCGCCAGCAGCTGGGGGGGACGGAGCACAGATACGCAGTATTTT; cdr3_aa: CASSWGGRSTDTQYF
j_call: TRBJ1-5; v_call: TRBV7-2; d_call: -; clone_size: -; cdr3_nt: TGTGCCAGCAGCTACAGGGAGAGAGGTCAGCCCCAGCATTTT; cdr3_aa: CASSYRERGQPQHF
j_call: TRBJ2-2; v_call: TRBV24-1; d_call: -; clone_size: -; cdr3_nt: TGTGCCAGTACTAGCTCCCGAGGTGGCGGGGAGCTGTTTTTT; cdr3_aa: CASTSSRGGGELFF
j_call: TRBJ2-7; v_call: TRBV28; d_call: -; clone_size: -; cdr3_nt: TGTGCCAGCAGTTTGCCCCTGAGGGGGGACAGACCCTACGAGCAGTACTTC; cdr3_aa: CASSLPLRGDRPYEQYF
j_call: TRBJ1-6; v_call: TRBV19; d_call: -; clone_size: -; cdr3_nt: TGTGCCAGTAGTGAAGGACTCTATAATTCACCCCTCCACTTT; cdr3_aa: CASSEGLYNSPLHF
j_call: TRBJ1-2; v_call: TRBV30; d_call: TRBD1; clone_size: -; cdr3_nt: TGTGCCTGGGGGACAGGGGGCGGTAGCTATGGCTACACCTTC; cdr3_aa: CAWGTGGGSYGYTF
j_call: TRBJ2-1; v_call: TRBV24-1; d_call: TRBD2; clone_size: -; cdr3_nt: TGTGCCACCAGTTCCACGGGGGGGCATGGAAGGGTCAATGAGCAGTTCTTC; cdr3_aa: CATSSTGGHGRVNEQFF
j_call: TRBJ2-7; v_call: TRBV6-5; d_call: -; clone_size: -; cdr3_nt: TGTGCCAGCAGTTACACACGTCCTCCCTACGAGCAGTACTTC; cdr3_aa: CASSYTRPPYEQYF
j_call: TRBJ2-2; v_call: TRBV24-1; d_call: TRBD1; clone_size: -; cdr3_nt: TGTGCCACCAGCCTTAATGGACAGGGAAAGACCGGGGAGCTGTTTTTT; cdr3_aa: CATSLNGQGKTGELFF
j_call: TRBJ2-1; v_call: TRBV29-1; d_call: TRBD1; clone_size: -; cdr3_nt: TGCAGCGTTGAGCCGGGACAGGGTATGGTAGATGAGCAGTTCTTC; cdr3_aa: CSVEPGQGMVDEQFF
j_call: TRBJ1-5; v_call: TRBV21-1; d_call: -; clone_size: -; cdr3_nt: TGTGCCAGCACTAAACAGCCCCAGCATTTT; cdr3_aa: CASTKQPQHF
j_call: TRBJ1-5; v_call: TRBV9; d_call: -; clone_size: -; cdr3_nt: TGTGCCAGCAGCGTAGATATGAATCAGCCCCAGCATTTT; cdr3_aa: CASSVDMNQPQHF
j_call: TRBJ1-2; v_call: TRBV2; d_call: -; clone_size: -; cdr3_nt: TGTGCCAGCAGGGGGAGGGAGGCGGTTGGCTACACCTTC; cdr3_aa: CASRGREAVGYTF
j_call: TRBJ2-7; v_call: TRBV28; d_call: TRBD1; clone_size: -; cdr3_nt: TGTGCCAGCAGTGGGGGACAGACGCTTGTATACGAGCAGTACTTC; cdr3_aa: CASSGGQTLVYEQYF
j_call: TRBJ2-3; v_call: TRBV5-4; d_call: TRBD2; clone_size: few; cdr3_nt: TGTGCCAGCAGCTCAATTAGCGGGAGGGAGGAAGATACGCAGTATTTT; cdr3_aa: CASSSISGREEDTQYF
j_call: TRBJ1-1; v_call: TRBV25-1; d_call: -; clone_size: -; cdr3_nt: TGTGCCAGCAGTGAGCCGCGACAGGCGAACACTGAAGCTTTCTTT; cdr3_aa: CASSEPRQANTEAFF
j_call: TRBJ2-1; v_call: TRBV2; d_call: TRBD2; clone_size: -; cdr3_nt: TGTGCCAGCAGTTCCAGGACTAGCGGGAGTGCAAATGAGCAGTTCTTC; cdr3_aa: CASSSRTSGSANEQFF
j_call: TRBJ1-4; v_call: TRBV28; d_call: -; clone_size: -; cdr3_nt: TGTGCCAGCAGACCTCGGGGAGCGGGCTTTGAGAAACTGTTTTTT; cdr3_aa: CASRPRGAGFEKLFF
j_call: TRBJ2-6; v_call: TRBV5-5; d_call: TRBD1; clone_size: -; cdr3_nt: TGTGCCAGCAGCTGGGAGGACAGGGCGATCTCTGGGGCCAACGTCCTGACTTTC; cdr3_aa: CASSWEDRAISGANVLTF
j_call: TRBJ2-4; v_call: TRBV5-1; d_call: TRBD1; clone_size: -; cdr3_nt: TGCGCCAGCAGCTTGGGGGACAGGGGAACCAAAAACATTCAGTACTTC; cdr3_aa: CASSLGDRGTKNIQYF
j_call: TRBJ1-1; v_call: TRBV19; d_call: -; clone_size: -; cdr3_nt: TGTGCCAGTAGAGGGGCTGAAGCTTTCTTT; cdr3_aa: CASRGAEAFF